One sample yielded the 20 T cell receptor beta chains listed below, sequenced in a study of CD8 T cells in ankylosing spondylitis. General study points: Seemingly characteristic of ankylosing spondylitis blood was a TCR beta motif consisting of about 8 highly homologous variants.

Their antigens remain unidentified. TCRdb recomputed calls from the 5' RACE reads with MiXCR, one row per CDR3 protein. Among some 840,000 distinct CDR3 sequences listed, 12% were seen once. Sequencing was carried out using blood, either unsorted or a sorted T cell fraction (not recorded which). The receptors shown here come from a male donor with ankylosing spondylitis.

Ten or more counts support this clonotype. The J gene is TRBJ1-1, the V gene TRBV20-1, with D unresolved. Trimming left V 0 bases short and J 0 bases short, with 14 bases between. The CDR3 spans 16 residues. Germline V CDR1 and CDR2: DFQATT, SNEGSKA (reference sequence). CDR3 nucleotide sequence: TGCAGTGCTAGAGATCTGAATAGACTCATGAACACTGAAGCTTTCTTT. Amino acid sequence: CSARDLNRLMNTEAFF.

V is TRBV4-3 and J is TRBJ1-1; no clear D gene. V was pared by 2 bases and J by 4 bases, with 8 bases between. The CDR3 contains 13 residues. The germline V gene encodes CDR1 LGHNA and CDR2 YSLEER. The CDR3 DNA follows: TGCGCCAGCAGCCAATGGAGTGGCACTGAAGCTTTCTTT. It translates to CASSQWSGTEAFF.

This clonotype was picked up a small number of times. The CDR3 nucleotides read TGCAGTGCTAGTCAGGGTTTCCACGAGCAGTACTTC. It yields the protein CSASQGFHEQYF. The chain uses TRBV20-1 and TRBJ2-7; a weak D match, TRBD1 (5 bases). Trimming took off 3 bases at V and 5 bases at J, with 11 bases between the two ends. Germline CDR1 is DFQATT and CDR2 is SNEGSKA (reference sequence). The CDR3 consists of 12 residues.

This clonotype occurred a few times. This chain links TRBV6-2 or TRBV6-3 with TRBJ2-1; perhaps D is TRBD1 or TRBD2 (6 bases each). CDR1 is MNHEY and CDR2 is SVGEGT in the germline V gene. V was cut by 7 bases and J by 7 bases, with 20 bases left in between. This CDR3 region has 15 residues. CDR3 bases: TGTGCCAGCACTAAGAGGGGGGTATGGGGGAATGAGCAGTTCTTC. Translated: CASTKRGVWGNEQFF.

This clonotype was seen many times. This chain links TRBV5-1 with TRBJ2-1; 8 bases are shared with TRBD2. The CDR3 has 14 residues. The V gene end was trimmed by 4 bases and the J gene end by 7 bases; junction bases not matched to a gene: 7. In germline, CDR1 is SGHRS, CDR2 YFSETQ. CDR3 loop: CASSGRGLENEQFF. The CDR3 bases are TGCGCCAGCAGCGGGAGGGGACTAGAAAATGAGCAGTTCTTC.

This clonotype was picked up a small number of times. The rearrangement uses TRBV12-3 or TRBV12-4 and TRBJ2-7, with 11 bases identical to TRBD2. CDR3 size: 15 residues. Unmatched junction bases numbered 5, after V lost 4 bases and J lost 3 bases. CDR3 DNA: TGTGCCAGCAGTTCTCCGGGACTAGCGGTCTACGAGCAGTACTTC. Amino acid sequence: CASSSPGLAVYEQYF.

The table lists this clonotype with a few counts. This CDR3 is CATTQDWGRKQYF. As DNA, the CDR3 is TGTGCCACCACACAGGACTGGGGGCGAAAGCAGTACTTC. This chain uses TRBV12-3 or TRBV12-4 with TRBJ2-7, with a weak D call TRBD1 (6 bases). The CDR3 is 13 residues long. Trimming took off 10 bases at V and 8 bases at J, with 21 bases between the two ends.

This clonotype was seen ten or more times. As DNA, the CDR3 is TGCAGTGCGGCTCGAGGGTACAATGAGCAGTTCTTC. Amino acids: CSAARGYNEQFF. The chain combines TRBV20-1 with TRBJ2-1; TRBD2 might be the D (5 bases). V was clipped by 6 bases and J by 4 bases, with 10 bases between them. Looked up from germline, CDR1 is DFQATT and CDR2 is SNEGSKA (reference sequence). The CDR3 loop spans 12 amino acids.

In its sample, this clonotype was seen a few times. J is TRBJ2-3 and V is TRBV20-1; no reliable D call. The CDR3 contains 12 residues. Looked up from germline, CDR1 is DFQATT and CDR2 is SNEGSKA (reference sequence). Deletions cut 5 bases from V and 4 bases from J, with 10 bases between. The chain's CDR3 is CSAPSFADTQYF. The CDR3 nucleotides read TGCAGTGCTCCTTCGTTTGCAGATACGCAGTATTTT.

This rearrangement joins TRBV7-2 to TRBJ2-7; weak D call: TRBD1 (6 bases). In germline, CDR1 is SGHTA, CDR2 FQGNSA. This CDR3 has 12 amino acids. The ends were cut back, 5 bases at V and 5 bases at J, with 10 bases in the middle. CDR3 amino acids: CASSKTGNEQYF. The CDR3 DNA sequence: TGTGCCAGCAGCAAAACAGGGAACGAGCAGTACTTC.

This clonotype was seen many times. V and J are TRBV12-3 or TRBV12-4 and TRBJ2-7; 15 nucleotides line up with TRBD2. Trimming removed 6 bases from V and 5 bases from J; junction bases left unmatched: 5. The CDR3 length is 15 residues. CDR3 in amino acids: CASSAGTSGRNEQYF. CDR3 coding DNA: TGTGCCAGCAGCGCCGGGACTAGCGGGAGGAACGAGCAGTACTTC.

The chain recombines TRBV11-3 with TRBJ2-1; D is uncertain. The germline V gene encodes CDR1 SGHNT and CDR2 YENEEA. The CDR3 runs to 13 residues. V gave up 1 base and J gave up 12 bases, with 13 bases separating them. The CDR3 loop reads CASSLGSRSAQFF. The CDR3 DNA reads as TGTGCCAGCAGCTTAGGTAGTCGTTCGGCGCAGTTCTTC. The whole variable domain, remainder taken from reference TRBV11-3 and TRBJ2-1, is EAGVVQSPRYKIIEKKQPVAFWCNPISGHNTLYWYLQNLGQGPELLIRYENEEAVDDSQLPKDRFSAERLKGVDSTLKIQPAELGDSAVYLCASSLGSRSAQFFGPGTRLTVL.

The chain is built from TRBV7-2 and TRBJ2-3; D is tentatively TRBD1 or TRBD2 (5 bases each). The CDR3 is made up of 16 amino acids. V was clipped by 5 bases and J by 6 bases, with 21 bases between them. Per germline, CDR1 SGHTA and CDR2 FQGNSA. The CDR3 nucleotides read TGTGCCAGCAGCAGAAGCCGGGGCCAGGGCGGGGATACGCAGTATTTT. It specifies CASSRSRGQGGDTQYF.

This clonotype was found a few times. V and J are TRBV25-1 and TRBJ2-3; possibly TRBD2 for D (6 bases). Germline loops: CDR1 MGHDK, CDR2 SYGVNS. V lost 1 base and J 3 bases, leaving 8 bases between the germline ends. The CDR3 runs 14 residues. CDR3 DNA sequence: TGTGCCAGCAGTGAATTGGAGGGGACAGATACGCAGTATTTT. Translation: CASSELEGTDTQYF.

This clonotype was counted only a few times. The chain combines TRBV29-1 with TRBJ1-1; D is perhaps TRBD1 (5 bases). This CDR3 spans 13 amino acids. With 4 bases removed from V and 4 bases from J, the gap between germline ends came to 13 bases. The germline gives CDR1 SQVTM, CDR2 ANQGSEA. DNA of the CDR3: TGCAGCGTTGTTCTTCAGGGAGTCACTGAAGCTTTCTTT. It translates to CSVVLQGVTEAFF.

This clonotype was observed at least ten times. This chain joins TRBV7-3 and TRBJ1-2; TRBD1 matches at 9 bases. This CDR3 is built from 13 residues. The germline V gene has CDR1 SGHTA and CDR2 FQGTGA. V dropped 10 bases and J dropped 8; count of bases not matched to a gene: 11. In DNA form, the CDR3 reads TGTGCCACCGGCCCGGGACAGGGAGAAGGCTACACCTTC. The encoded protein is CATGPGQGEGYTF.

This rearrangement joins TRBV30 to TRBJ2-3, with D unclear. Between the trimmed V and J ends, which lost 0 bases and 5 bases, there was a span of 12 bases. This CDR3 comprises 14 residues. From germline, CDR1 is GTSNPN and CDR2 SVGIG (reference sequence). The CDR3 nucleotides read TGTGCCTGGAGTGTAATCGGGCTTTTAGATACGCAGTATTTT. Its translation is CAWSVIGLLDTQYF. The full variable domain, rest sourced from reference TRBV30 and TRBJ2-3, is SQTIHQWPATLVQPVGSPLSLECTVEGTSNPNLYWYRQAAGRGLQLLFYSVGIGQISSEVPQNLSASRPQDRQFILSSKKLLLSDSGFYLCAWSVIGLLDTQYFGPGTRLTVL.

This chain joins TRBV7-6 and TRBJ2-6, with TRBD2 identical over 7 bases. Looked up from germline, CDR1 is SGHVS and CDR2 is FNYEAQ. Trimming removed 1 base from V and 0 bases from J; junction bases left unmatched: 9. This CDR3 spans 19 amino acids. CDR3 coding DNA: TGTGCCAGCAGCTTAGGGGGCGGGAGAGATTACTCTGGGGCCAACGTCCTGACTTTC. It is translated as CASSLGGGRDYSGANVLTF.

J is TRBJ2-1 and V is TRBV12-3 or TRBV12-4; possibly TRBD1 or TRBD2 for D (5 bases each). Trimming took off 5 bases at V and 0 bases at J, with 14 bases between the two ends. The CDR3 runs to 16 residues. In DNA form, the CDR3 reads TGTGCCAGCAGTCTTGGGGACGGTAGCTCCTACAATGAGCAGTTCTTC. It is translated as CASSLGDGSSYNEQFF.

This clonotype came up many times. CDR3 sequence: CASSLETQAMNTEAFF. The CDR3 bases are TGTGCCAGCAGCTTAGAAACGCAGGCCATGAACACTGAAGCTTTCTTT. This rearrangement joins TRBV7-6 to TRBJ1-1; D gene ambiguous. V was pared by 1 base and J by 0 bases, with 12 bases between. The CDR3 totals 16 residues. CDR1 and CDR2 (germline): SGHVS, FNYEAQ.